This TCR beta chain stems from a study of neurological immune-mediated disorders. This clonotype was seen a few times. V was trimmed by 9 bases and J by 5 bases, leaving 19 bases between them. Germline loops: CDR1 LNHDA, CDR2 SQIVND (reference sequence). This CDR3 is built from 14 residues. cDNA was made by 5'RACE with 10-nucleotide random UMIs. A single run covered 15-18 subjects with over 200 million TCR-beta sequences. Each CDR3 protein is one row after TCRdb ran MiXCR on the 5' RACE reads. The table records 15,000 to 20,000 distinct CDR3 sequences, about 30% of them present only once. The chain joins TRBV19 to TRBJ1-1, with D tentatively TRBD1 (6 bases). The sequence derives from a man aged 50-60 years with HTLV-1-associated myelopathy (HAM/TSP). Material for sequencing was PBMCs. The CDR3 DNA is TGTGCCAGCATATGGCCCGGGGGCGGTACTGAAGCTTTCTTT. It translates to CASIWPGGGTEAFF.